Listed below are T cell receptor beta chains from one sample, sequenced in a study of shared clonotypes between healthy human individuals. Sequenced by immunoSEQ multiplex PCR; TCRdb stores in-frame clones only, minus some. Altogether about 1.5 million clones are present, about 98% being singletons, with the ten largest covering roughly 0.42%. The sequenced sample was naive CD4+ T cells sorted from blood. Receptors originate from a young man in good health. Each CDR3 is given with its conserved first and last residue. The order of the fields is D gene, V gene, J gene, clone size, CDR3 DNA, CDR3 protein. A D gene is named only where the DNA matches it firmly. Only some rows state a clone size, as once, few, many or a class for expanded clones.

NA	TRBV4-3	TRBJ2-2	NA	TGCGCCAGCAGCCTTAGGACAGCCAGGAACACCGGGGAGCTGTTTTTT	CASSLRTARNTGELFF
NA	TRBV27	TRBJ1-1	once	TGTGCCAGCAGTTTAAGGGATAACACTGAAGCTTTCTTT	CASSLRDNTEAFF
NA	TRBV9	TRBJ1-3	NA	TGTGCCAGCAGCGGAGGAGACAGGTCGAGCTCTGGAAACACCATATATTTT	CASSGGDRSSSGNTIYF
NA	TRBV6-1	TRBJ2-1	NA	TGTGCCTCCCGGGTTTCCTACAATGAGCAGTTCTTC	CASRVSYNEQFF
NA	TRBV6-9	TRBJ2-7	NA	TGTGCCAGCACCAGGTCCGCCACCTTCTACGAGCAGTACTTC	CASTRSATFYEQYF
NA	TRBV7-9	TRBJ2-2	NA	TGTGCCAGGGCCCAGGACAACACCGGGGAGCTGTTTTTT	CARAQDNTGELFF
NA	TRBV4-3	TRBJ1-2	NA	TGCGCCAGCAGCCAAGATCTGGGACCGGGTGGCTACACCTTC	CASSQDLGPGGYTF
NA	TRBV28	TRBJ2-7	NA	TGTGCCATCAAAAGGCCCGGGGGTGGAACCTACGAGCAGTACTTC	CAIKRPGGGTYEQYF
TRBD2	TRBV4-1	TRBJ2-7	NA	TGCGCCAGCAGCCAAGGGGGGGGACTAGCAGGCGAGCAGTACTTC	CASSQGGGLAGEQYF
NA	TRBV4-3	TRBJ1-4	NA	TGCGCCAGCAGCCCCTCCGCGGGTGGCACTAATGAAAAACTGTTTTTT	CASSPSAGGTNEKLFF
NA	TRBV7-8	TRBJ2-2	NA	TGTGCCAGCAGCTTTTCCAGGGATCACACCGGGGAGCTGTTTTTT	CASSFSRDHTGELFF
TRBD1	TRBV2	TRBJ1-3	NA	TGTGCCAGCAGTGAGGACAGGGTGGTGAACACCATATATTTT	CASSEDRVVNTIYF
NA	TRBV29-1	TRBJ1-1	NA	TGCAGCGTTGTATACCAGGGTTCTAGTAACACTGAAGCTTTCTTT	CSVVYQGSSNTEAFF
NA	TRBV18	TRBJ2-5	NA	TGTGCCAGCTCCCCGGGAGTGTCCCAAGAGACCCAGTACTTC	CASSPGVSQETQYF
TRBD1	TRBV27	TRBJ1-2	NA	TGTGCCAGCAGTTTACAGGGACAGGGGGCCTATGGCTACACCTTC	CASSLQGQGAYGYTF
NA	TRBV19	TRBJ2-2	NA	TGTGCCAGTAGTCGTGCGAACACCGGGGAGCTGTTTTTT	CASSRANTGELFF
NA	TRBV19	TRBJ2-5	NA	TGTGCCAGTAGTAGCGCGCAAGAGACCCAGTACTTC	CASSSAQETQYF
TRBD1	TRBV5-5	TRBJ1-1	NA	TGTGCCAGCAGGGGGACAGCCTGGGAGAACACTGAAGCTTTCTTT	CASRGTAWENTEAFF
NA	TRBV6-5	TRBJ2-3	NA	TGTGCCAGCAGTTTAGGTACAGGGAATCGGGATACGCAGTATTTT	CASSLGTGNRDTQYF
TRBD1	TRBV10-2	TRBJ2-7	NA	TGCGCCAGCAGTTTGGCAGGGGGAAACGAGCAGTACTTC	CASSLAGGNEQYF
NA	TRBV15	TRBJ2-7	NA	TGTGCCACCAGCAGAGAACAGGGAGCCTACGAGCAGTACTTC	CATSREQGAYEQYF
NA	TRBV7-9	TRBJ1-1	NA	TGTGCCAGCAGCTTAAAGGCTAGCACTGAAGCTTTCTTT	CASSLKASTEAFF
NA	TRBV5-1	TRBJ2-1	NA	TGCGCCAGCAGCTCTCTGCAGGTTAGCTCCTACAATGAGCAGTTCTTC	CASSSLQVSSYNEQFF
TRBD1	TRBV5-4	TRBJ2-1	NA	TGTGCCAGCAGCGTGAACAGGGGATCGGCCTCGCACTACAATGAGCAGTTCTTC	CASSVNRGSASHYNEQFF
TRBD2	TRBV18	TRBJ2-3	NA	TGTGCCAGCTCACGAAGCAGCGGGAGTTGGGTAGATACGCAGTATTTT	CASSRSSGSWVDTQYF
TRBD1	TRBV18	TRBJ2-5	NA	TGTGCCAGCTCACCCCTGGACAGGCAAGAGACCCAGTACTTC	CASSPLDRQETQYF
NA	TRBV4-1	TRBJ1-3	NA	TGCGCCAGCAGGCAAACGACCGTTGGAAACACCATATATTTT	CASRQTTVGNTIYF
NA	TRBV28	TRBJ2-1	once	TGTGCCAGCAGTCCACATTATGAGCAGTTCTTC	CASSPHYEQFF
NA	TRBV7-2	TRBJ2-7	NA	TGTGCCAGCAGCTTAGTCGTGTCCTCTTACGAGCAGTACTTC	CASSLVVSSYEQYF
NA	TRBV7-9	TRBJ1-1	NA	TGTGCCAGCAGCCCGACAGGGAACACTGAAGCTTTCTTT	CASSPTGNTEAFF
NA	TRBV23-1	TRBJ1-4	once	TGCGCCAGCCCGGGGGAGGAAATCCGACTTACTAATGAAAAACTGTTTTTT	CASPGEEIRLTNEKLFF
NA	TRBV5-4	TRBJ2-7	NA	TGTGCCAGCCAGAGGGGCAGTCCTGGTAGCGAGCAGTACTTC	CASQRGSPGSEQYF
NA	TRBV19	TRBJ2-1	NA	TGTGCCAGTAGTATTATCCGGGACGGCCAAGAGCAGTTCTTC	CASSIIRDGQEQFF
TRBD1	TRBV11-3	TRBJ2-2	NA	TGTGCCAGCAGCCCGCGGACAGGGGGCGAGAACACCGGGGAGCTGTTTTTT	CASSPRTGGENTGELFF
TRBD1	TRBV19	TRBJ1-5	NA	TGTGCCAGTAGTCCCGGACAGGGCGACGAGCATTTT	CASSPGQGDEHF
NA	TRBV6-5	TRBJ2-2	once	TGTGCCAGCAGTTACAGGGGTTTCACCGGGGAGCTGTTTTTT	CASSYRGFTGELFF
TRBD2	TRBV29-1	TRBJ2-1	NA	TGCAGCGTTGTGGTAAAGCGGGGTTACAATGAGCAGTTCTTC	CSVVVKRGYNEQFF
TRBD2	TRBV28	TRBJ2-1	NA	TGTGCCAGCAGTTCAAGCGGGAGGGGCTACAATGAGCAGTTCTTC	CASSSSGRGYNEQFF
NA	TRBV28	TRBJ2-7	few	TGTGCCAGCCGGGAGAGATACGAGCAGTACTTC	CASRERYEQYF
NA	TRBV6-1	TRBJ2-7	NA	TGTGCCAGCAGGAACAGGGAGGTTATCACCTACGAGCAGTACTTC	CASRNREVITYEQYF
TRBD2	TRBV5-1	TRBJ2-5	NA	TGCGCCAGCAGCCATGGACTAGCGGGAGCTGGCCGGTCTCGAGAGACCCAGTACTTC	CASSHGLAGAGRSRETQYF
TRBD1	TRBV27	TRBJ1-2	NA	TGTGCCAGCATGGACAGGAGATCATATGGCTACACCTTC	CASMDRRSYGYTF
NA	TRBV5-1	TRBJ2-3	once	TGCGCCAGCAGCCCGGGACTTCGAAGCGCAGATACGCAGTATTTT	CASSPGLRSADTQYF
NA	TRBV7-2	TRBJ2-6	NA	TGTGCCAGCAGCCCAGGACCGTCTTCTGGGGCCAACGCCCTGACTTTC	CASSPGPSSGANALTF
NA	TRBV15	TRBJ2-4	NA	TGTGCCATCCTACACGGGACCTCAAACATTCAGTACTTC	CAILHGTSNIQYF